What follows are 2 T cell receptor beta chains derived from one specimen sequenced in a study of tissue T cells after allogeneic stem cell transplantation. Regarding time point: mouse harvest day 7 after allogeneic transplant. The graft held 10^6 splenic CD5+ T cells and 10^7 T-cell-depleted bone marrow cells. Clones were sequenced by immunoSEQ multiplex PCR, and TCRdb holds only the in-frame ones, with some missing. The sample holds roughly 4,200 clones; about half are singletons and the top ten take about 11%. Sequenced input: lymph node tissue. The source is a female BALB/c mouse given C57BL/6 T cells with graft-versus-host disease after an allogeneic hematopoietic cell transplant.

This clone was picked up one time. Genes here carry mouse names. The sequenced fragment ends 1 residue before the CDR3 boundary, so the rest is inferred from the germline J gene. The chain couples TRBV12-2 to TRBJ1-1; D gene uncertain. The CDR3 runs 13 residues. Germline V gives CDR1 SGHLS, CDR2 HYDKME. Trimming cost V 0 bases and J 4 bases, with 8 bases left between them. Partial CDR3 DNA: TGTGCCAGCTCTCTCGGGGAGGGCACAGAAGTCTTC. Translated, it gives CASSLGEGTEVF. The full-length CDR3 reads as CASSLGEGTEVFF.

Regarding this clone: Genes here carry mouse names. The sequence runs out 1 residue before the end of the CDR3; the remainder is reconstructed from the germline J gene. V and J are TRBV26 and TRBJ1-1; D may be TRBD1 (5 bases). V lost 0 bases, J lost 10 bases, and 6 bases lay in between. Germline CDR1 reads KGHPV; CDR2 reads FQNQEV (reference sequence). The CDR3 sequence is 11 residues long. The sequenced CDR3 bases are TGTGCCAGCAGTCTGTCGGGGGTAGTCTTC. Translating gives CASSLSGVVF. The CDR3 reads in full as CASSLSGVVFF.